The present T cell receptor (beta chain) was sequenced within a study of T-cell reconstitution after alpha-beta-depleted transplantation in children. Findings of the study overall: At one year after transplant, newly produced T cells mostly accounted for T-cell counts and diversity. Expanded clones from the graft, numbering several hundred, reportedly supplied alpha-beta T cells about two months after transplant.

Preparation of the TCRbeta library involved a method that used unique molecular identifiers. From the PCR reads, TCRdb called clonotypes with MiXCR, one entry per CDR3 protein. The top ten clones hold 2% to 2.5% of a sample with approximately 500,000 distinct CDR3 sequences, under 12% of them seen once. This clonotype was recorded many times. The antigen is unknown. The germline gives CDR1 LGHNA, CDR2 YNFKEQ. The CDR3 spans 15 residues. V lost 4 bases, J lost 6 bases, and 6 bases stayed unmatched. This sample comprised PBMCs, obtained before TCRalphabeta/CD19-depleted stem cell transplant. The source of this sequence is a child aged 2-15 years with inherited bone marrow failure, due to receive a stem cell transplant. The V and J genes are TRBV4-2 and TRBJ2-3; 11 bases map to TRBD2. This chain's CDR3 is CASSPLLAGADTQYF. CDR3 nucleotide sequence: TGTGCCAGCAGCCCTCTACTAGCGGGAGCCGATACGCAGTATTTT.